Below are 23 T cell receptor beta chains sequenced from a single sample in a study of blood T cell repertoires in COVID-19. TCRdb keeps only in-frame clones here, not all; method: immunoSEQ multiplex PCR. Of more than 200,000 clones in the sample, 80% to 90% were seen once. Sequencing was carried out using peripheral blood. Receptors were obtained from a woman aged 45-65 years with acute or convalescent COVID-19.

The chain links TRBV5-1 to TRBJ2-6; tentatively, D is TRBD1 (5 bases). The germline gives CDR1 SGHRS, CDR2 YFSETQ. The CDR3 covers 14 residues. The ends were cut back, 5 bases at V and 0 bases at J, with 6 bases in the middle. Written as DNA, the CDR3 is TGCGCCAGCAGAAGGGGCTCTGGGGCCAACGTCCTGACTTTC. Translating it yields CASRRGSGANVLTF. The full variable domain, rest sourced from reference TRBV5-1 and TRBJ2-6, is KAGVTQTPRYLIKTRGQQVTLSCSPISGHRSVSWYQQTPGQGLQFLFEYFSETQRNKGNFPGRFSGRQFSNSRSEMNVSTLELGDSALYLCASRRGSGANVLTFGAGSRLTVL.

This rearrangement joins TRBV28 to TRBJ1-1; 9 bases match TRBD1. CDR3 length equals 17 residues. The germline CDR1 and CDR2 sequences are MDHEN and SYDVKM. Trimming took 6 bases from V and 3 from J; bases not matched to a gene: 14. CDR3 amino acids: CASSQPPGTGFDTEAFF. In nucleotides, the CDR3 is TGTGCCAGCAGCCAACCCCCCGGGACAGGGTTTGACACTGAAGCTTTCTTT.

In this sample, this clone turned up a few times. The chain couples TRBV6-6 to TRBJ1-2; D not resolved. The CDR3 length is 11 residues. Trimming took off 8 bases at V and 2 bases at J, with 6 bases between the two ends. Germline assignment: CDR1 MNHNY and CDR2 SVGAGI (reference sequence). CDR3 sequence reads: CASGENYGYTF. CDR3 in DNA: TGTGCCAGCGGGGAGAACTATGGCTACACCTTC.

This clone was detected only once. The chain joins TRBV19 to TRBJ2-6, with D perhaps TRBD2 (5 bases). Germline V lookup: CDR1 LNHDA, CDR2 SQIVND (reference sequence). V lost 7 bases, J lost 2 bases, and 9 bases lay in between. This CDR3 is built from 14 residues. This CDR3 is CASKSGPGANVLTF. DNA of the CDR3: TGTGCCAGTAAAAGCGGTCCTGGGGCCAACGTCCTGACTTTC.

The CDR3 region is CASSAGLELGNEQFF. The DNA of the CDR3 is TGTGCCAGCAGCGCCGGACTAGAACTCGGCAATGAGCAGTTCTTC. This chain uses TRBV9 with TRBJ2-1, with 7 bases lining up with TRBD2. V was clipped by 3 bases and J by 6 bases; unmatched bases: 9. The V gene's germline CDR1 is SGDLS and CDR2 YYNGEE. The CDR3 sequence is 15 residues long.

This clone showed up just once. The J gene is TRBJ2-3, the V gene TRBV7-9, with D perhaps TRBD1 (5 bases). Germline CDR1 reads SEHNR; CDR2 reads FQNEAQ (reference sequence). Trimming removed 1 base from V and 4 bases from J, with 9 bases in between. The CDR3 is made up of 14 amino acids. CDR3 coding DNA: TGTGCCAGCAGCTTAGGCAGGGTCCCAGATACGCAGTATTTT. It specifies CASSLGRVPDTQYF.

The CDR3 DNA sequence: TGTGCCAGCAGCTTGGACAAACACACCTTC. Protein product: CASSLDKHTF. The chain has TRBV5-8 and TRBJ1-2; D remains unclear. V gave up 0 bases and J gave up 12 bases, with 6 bases separating them. Germline V lookup: CDR1 SGHTS, CDR2 YDEGEE. The CDR3 is 10 amino acids. Full variable domain (remainder filled in from reference TRBV5-8 and TRBJ1-2): EAGVTQSPTHLIKTRGQQATLRCSPISGHTSVYWYQQALGLGLQFLLWYDEGEERNRGNFPPRFSGRQFPNYSSELNVNALELEDSALYLCASSLDKHTFGSGTRLTVV.

The chain carries TRBV7-9 and TRBJ2-1; the match to TRBD2 covers 8 bases. CDR1 and CDR2 from the germline V gene are SEHNR and FQNEAQ (reference sequence). V lost 2 bases to trimming and J lost 8 bases; unmatched junction nucleotides: 11. CDR3 size: 16 residues. DNA of the CDR3: TGTGCCAGCAGCTTACAAGGACTAGCATTGGCCCATGAGCAGTTCTTC. It yields the protein CASSLQGLALAHEQFF.

This rearrangement joins TRBV6-5 to TRBJ2-1; TRBD1 might be the D (5 bases). The CDR3 spans 14 residues. V lost 3 bases to trimming and J lost 7 bases, with 13 bases between them. The V gene's germline CDR1 is MNHEY and CDR2 SVGAGI. In DNA form, the CDR3 reads TGTGCCAGCAGTTATCGCCAGGGAACGAATGAGCAGTTCTTC. Residues: CASSYRQGTNEQFF.

The rearrangement joins TRBV9 to TRBJ2-3; D may be TRBD1 (6 bases). This CDR3 has 14 amino acids. The germline CDR1 and CDR2 sequences are SGDLS and YYNGEE. Deletions cut 0 bases from V and 4 bases from J, with 9 bases between. CDR3 bases: TGTGCCAGCAGCGTAGCACAGGGTCCAGATACGCAGTATTTT. This translates into CASSVAQGPDTQYF.

The chain couples TRBV10-1 to TRBJ2-7; possible D gene TRBD2, 5 bases. Per the germline V gene, CDR1 is WNHNN and CDR2 is SYGVQD (reference sequence). The ends were cut back, 4 bases at V and 3 bases at J, with 10 bases in the middle. The CDR3 has 13 amino acids. The chain's CDR3 is CASSVTGNYEQYF. The CDR3 DNA reads TGCGCCAGCAGTGTGACGGGGAACTACGAGCAGTACTTC.

V gene TRBV15 combines with J gene TRBJ2-5, with TRBD1 as a possible D gene (6 bases). The CDR3 runs to 18 residues. The germline V and J ends were trimmed by 0 bases and 3 bases, with 20 bases remaining between them. Germline V gene data show CDR1 as LNHNV and CDR2 as YYDKDF (reference sequence). The CDR3 sequence: CATSRDPRRGGPKETQYF. CDR3 DNA sequence: TGTGCCACCAGCAGAGATCCCAGGCGAGGGGGACCTAAAGAGACCCAGTACTTC.

CDR3 DNA: TGTGCCACCACCGGGAGCAGGACTAGCGGTACCGAGACCCAGTACTTC. Protein sequence: CATTGSRTSGTETQYF. The chain carries TRBV2 and TRBJ2-5; 10 nucleotides line up with TRBD2. Germline CDR1 SNHLY, CDR2 FYNNEI. The junction had 16 bases not matched to a gene; V was cut back by 10 bases and J by 5 bases. The CDR3 contains 16 residues.

V usage is TRBV7-2 and J usage is TRBJ2-7, with D perhaps matching TRBD2 (6 bases). Germline CDR1 SGHTA, CDR2 FQGNSA. The CDR3 sequence is 15 residues long. Trimming cost V 4 bases and J 6 bases, with 19 bases left between them. CDR3 in amino acids: CASSSGDLEWAEQYF. The CDR3 DNA is TGTGCCAGCAGCTCGGGGGACCTTGAATGGGCCGAGCAGTACTTC.

The chain has TRBV19 and TRBJ2-1; maybe TRBD2 (6 bases). Trimming removed 3 bases from V and 5 bases from J, with 11 bases in between. Per germline, CDR1 LNHDA and CDR2 SQIVND (reference sequence). The CDR3 is made up of 14 amino acids. Here the CDR3 reads CASSIASVHNEQFF. CDR3 coding DNA: TGTGCCAGTAGTATTGCTAGCGTACACAATGAGCAGTTCTTC.

The chain carries TRBV5-6 and TRBJ2-1; a weak D match, TRBD1 (6 bases). Per germline, CDR1 SGHDT and CDR2 YYEEEE. Trimming removed 4 bases at V and 3 bases at J, with 14 bases between. This CDR3 is 15 amino acids long. The CDR3 reads CASSTTGQLYNEQFF. The CDR3 region has the DNA TGTGCCAGCAGCACGACCGGACAGCTCTACAATGAGCAGTTCTTC.

The rearrangement uses TRBV5-6 and TRBJ2-1; D perhaps matches TRBD2 (6 bases). This CDR3 is 14 amino acids long. With 0 bases removed from V and 9 bases from J, the gap between germline ends came to 13 bases. The germline V gene encodes CDR1 SGHDT and CDR2 YYEEEE. The CDR3 coding sequence is TGTGCCAGCAGCTTGGATGTGCGGAGGGGTGAGCAGTTCTTC. The encoded protein is CASSLDVRRGEQFF.

This clone has only one observation. The CDR3 nucleotides are TGTGCCACCGGGGCGGACAGGGGGCTGAACACTGAAGCTTTCTTT. Translated: CATGADRGLNTEAFF. V usage is TRBV15 and J usage is TRBJ1-1; 11 bases map to TRBD1. Trimming removed 8 bases from V and 0 bases from J; junction bases left unmatched: 5. Per the germline V gene, CDR1 is LNHNV and CDR2 is YYDKDF (reference sequence). The CDR3 is 15 residues long. Supplemented by reference TRBV15 and TRBJ1-1, the full variable domain reads DAMVIQNPRYQVTQFGKPVTLSCSQTLNHNVMYWYQQKSSQAPKLLFHYYDKDFNNEADTPDNFQSRRPNTSFCFLDIRSPGLGDTAMYLCATGADRGLNTEAFFGQGTRLTVV.

The CDR3 sequence is CASSWAATNEKLFF. In nucleotides, the CDR3 is TGTGCCAGCAGCTGGGCTGCAACTAATGAAAAACTGTTTTTT. V and J are TRBV14 and TRBJ1-4; D remains ambiguous. Germline CDR1 and CDR2: SGHDN and FVKESK. The V end lost 5 bases, the J end lost 0 bases, and 7 bases lay between the germline ends. CDR3 length: 14 amino acids. The variable domain in full, completed from reference TRBV14 and TRBJ1-4, reads EAGVTQFPSHSVIEKGQTVTLRCDPISGHDNLYWYRRVMGKEIKFLLHFVKESKQDESGMPNNRFLAERTGGTYSTLKVQPAELEDSGVYFCASSWAATNEKLFFGSGTQLSVL.

The chain uses TRBV5-6 and TRBJ2-7; 10 bases agree with TRBD1. Germline CDR1 SGHDT, CDR2 YYEEEE. The CDR3 sequence is 15 residues long. V shed 5 bases, J shed 3 bases, and the junction held 8 bases outside the gene matches. This CDR3 is CASSPRWDRGYEQYF. The CDR3 nucleotides read TGTGCCAGCAGTCCGAGATGGGACAGGGGCTACGAGCAGTACTTC.

The chain combines TRBV2 with TRBJ1-4, with TRBD1 identical over 7 bases. Germline V gene data show CDR1 as SNHLY and CDR2 as FYNNEI. The CDR3 has 13 amino acids. The V gene end was trimmed by 6 bases and the J gene end by 8 bases; junction bases not matched to a gene: 6. The CDR3 nucleotides read TGTGCCAGCAGGCTTGGACAGGCGGAAAAACTGTTTTTT. Translated, it gives CASRLGQAEKLFF.

V is TRBV11-2 and J is TRBJ2-5, with a weak D call TRBD2 (6 bases). This CDR3 region has 15 residues. The V gene lost 5 bases and the J gene lost 6 bases, with 19 bases spanning the gap. CDR1 and CDR2 from the germline V gene are SGHAT and FQNNGV. The chain's CDR3 is CASSPVVGRIKTQYF. In nucleotides, the CDR3 is TGTGCCAGCAGCCCCGTTGTCGGGAGAATAAAGACCCAGTACTTC.

A note on this clone: Other DNA sequences in this sample translate to the same CDR3. This chain links TRBV29-1 with TRBJ1-1, with TRBD1 as a possible D gene (5 bases). This CDR3 contains 12 residues. The ends were cut back, 7 bases at V and 1 base at J, with 10 bases in the middle. Germline CDR1 SQVTM, CDR2 ANQGSEA. In DNA, the CDR3 is TGCAGCGGGGGACGGGAGAACACTGAAGCTTTCTTT. Its protein is CSGGRENTEAFF.